The next 30 T cell receptor beta chains were all read from a single sample in a study of tumor and adjacent non-tumor tissue in lung cancer. RNA was extracted from bulk tissue without any cell sorting. Three rounds of nested PCR, following a modified ARM-PCR protocol, produced the TCRbeta library. MiXCR, run by TCRdb on the multiplex PCR reads, gives a single entry per CDR3 protein. The sample includes 78,000 or so distinct CDR3 sequences, over 80% of them seen just once. The sample was lung tumor tissue. The source is a woman aged 45-60 years with non-small cell lung cancer.

As regards this clonotype: A junction boundary mismatches the germline segment, possibly from a read error. The genes are TRBV20-1 and TRBJ2-3, with 7 positions matching TRBD2. CDR3 length: 14 residues. Germline V gives CDR1 DFQATT, CDR2 SNEGSKA (reference sequence). This CDR3 is CNARIQTSIDTQYF. In DNA, the CDR3 is TGCAATGCTAGAATTCAGACTAGCATAGATACGCAGTATTTT.

Comments on this clonotype: This likely comes from a read error, as the CDR3 has no conserved phenylalanine or tryptophan at its end. The chain carries TRBV12-3 or TRBV12-4 and TRBJ2-7; D might be TRBD1 or TRBD2, each matching 6 bases. The CDR3 extends over 16 amino acids. V was shortened by 3 bases and J by 1 base, with 16 bases between the two germline ends. DNA for the CDR3: TGTGCCAGCAGTTTCGCCCGGGGGCTAAATTCCTACGAGCAGTACTCC. Protein product: CASSFARGLNSYEQYS.

The chain couples TRBV10-3 to TRBJ1-2; the D is unclear. Germline V lookup: CDR1 ENHRY, CDR2 SYGVKD. This CDR3 comprises 14 residues. With 10 bases removed from V and 14 bases from J, the gap between germline ends came to 29 bases. The CDR3 loop reads CANTLGFWNYGYTF. In nucleotides, the CDR3 is TGTGCCAACACTCTAGGGTTTTGGAACTATGGGTATACCTTC.

Notes on this clonotype: The junction departs from germline at one end; a sequencing error may be responsible. The genes are TRBV6-1 and TRBJ2-3, with TRBD2 identical over 9 bases. Per the germline V gene, CDR1 is MNHNS and CDR2 is SASEGT. This CDR3 region has 17 residues. The CDR3 spells CASSDRGSGSSSDMQYF. The CDR3 DNA is TGTGCCAGCAGTGACCGTGGTAGCGGGAGTTCTTCAGATATGCAGTATTTT.

This clonotype was seen a few times. The rearrangement links TRBV11-2 to TRBJ2-1; D uncertain. The CDR3 extends over 15 amino acids. Germline V CDR1 and CDR2: SGHAT, FQNNGV. CDR3 DNA: TGTGCTGGCAGCTTAGAACCTAGCTCCTACAATGAGCAGTTCTTC. Translation: CAGSLEPSSYNEQFF.

In regard to this clonotype: Given the absence of the conserved phenylalanine or tryptophan at the CDR3 end, a read error is likely. The rearrangement joins TRBV6-5 to TRBJ1-1; D gene uncertain. The germline gives CDR1 MNHEY, CDR2 SVGAGI. The CDR3 contains 14 residues. Trimming stripped 6 bases from V and 0 bases from J, with 11 bases between. The CDR3 coding sequence is TGTGCCAGCAGCACACATGTAATGAACACTGAAGCTTTCTAT. This sequence encodes CASSTHVMNTEAFY.

The V and J genes are TRBV20-1 and TRBJ2-3, with D perhaps matching TRBD2 (6 bases). This CDR3 has 16 amino acids. Germline values: CDR1 DFQATT, CDR2 SNEGSKA (reference sequence). Trimming took off 6 bases at V and 5 bases at J, with 24 bases between the two ends. CDR3 region: CSAEGIGRWTIDTQYF. DNA for the CDR3: TGCAGTGCCGAAGGGATCGGCAGGTGGACTATAGATACGCAGTATTTT.

On this clonotype: The junction and the germline gene differ at one end; a read error may be behind it. The chain uses TRBV10-2 and TRBJ2-7; the D is unclear. From germline, CDR1 is WSHSY and CDR2 SAAADI. The CDR3 extends over 12 amino acids. The CDR3 DNA reads TGCGCCAGCAATGAGGAAGGTTACGAGCTGTACTTC. Its protein is CASNEEGYELYF.

Note on this clonotype: Germline and junction disagree at one end, which may indicate a read error. The CDR3 nucleotides are TGTACCAGCAGCTTGGACCCGGGACTAGCAGGAGAAGATACGCAGTATTTT. Residues: CTSSLDPGLAGEDTQYF. This chain joins TRBV11-2 and TRBJ2-3; 9 bases align to TRBD2. Looked up from germline, CDR1 is SGHAT and CDR2 is FQNNGV. This CDR3 region has 17 residues.

The rearrangement links TRBV19 to TRBJ1-2; D unclear. The CDR3 length is 12 residues. The germline V gene has CDR1 LNHDA and CDR2 SQIVND (reference sequence). Trimming shortened V by 5 bases and J by 8 bases, and 12 bases separated the two germline ends. The CDR3 is CASSPERYGYTF. The CDR3 region has the DNA TGTGCCAGTAGTCCCGAGCGCTACGGCTACACCTTC.

This clonotype occurred many times. The chain couples TRBV30 to TRBJ2-3, with a tentative D call TRBD1 (5 bases). The CDR3 sequence is 14 residues long. Per the germline V gene, CDR1 is GTSNPN and CDR2 is SVGIG (reference sequence). V was clipped by 0 bases and J by 3 bases, with 10 bases between them. The CDR3 region is CAWSVRGGTDTQYF. Here the CDR3 DNA reads TGTGCCTGGAGTGTAAGGGGTGGAACAGATACGCAGTATTTT.

Concerning this clonotype: A junction end diverges from the germline sequence, so it may reflect a read error. V usage is TRBV5-4 and J usage is TRBJ1-3; maybe TRBD1 (6 bases). Germline-derived CDR1 and CDR2 are SGHNT and YYREEE (reference sequence). There are 16 residues in the CDR3. The CDR3 loop reads CASTLAGTCPGNTIYF. In nucleotides, the CDR3 is TGTGCCAGCACCTTGGCCGGGACATGCCCTGGAAACACCATATATTTT.

Concerning this clonotype: The junction departs from the called germline gene at one end, perhaps through a read error. The chain carries TRBV11-2 and TRBJ2-1; weak D call: TRBD2 (6 bases). CDR1 is SGHAT, CDR2 FQNNGV, per germline. The CDR3 runs 15 residues. CDR3 amino acids: CASSFIAVGDNEEFF. CDR3 DNA sequence: TGTGCCAGCAGCTTTATAGCGGTAGGAGACAATGAGGAGTTTTTC. The full variable domain, completed using reference TRBV11-2 and TRBJ2-1, is EAGVAQSPRYKIIEKRQSVAFWCNPISGHATLYWYQQILGQGPKLLIQFQNNGVVDDSQLPKDRFSAERLKGVDSTLKIQPAKLEDSAVYLCASSFIAVGDNEEFFGPGTRLTVL.

To note about this clonotype: The junction and the germline gene differ at one end; a read error may be behind it. This CDR3 is CDSSQETTTGANVLTF. CDR3 DNA sequence: TGCGACAGCAGCCAAGAGACTACCACTGGGGCCAACGTCCTGACTTTC. The chain uses TRBV4-3 and TRBJ2-6, with D possibly matching TRBD2 (5 bases). The CDR3 has 16 residues. CDR1 LGHNA and CDR2 YSLEER come from the germline V gene.

Remarks on this clonotype: A single base separates this from a much larger clone, so it may be a read error. This chain links TRBV5-1 with TRBJ1-4; D gene uncertain. Germline assignment: CDR1 SGHRS and CDR2 YFSETQ. The CDR3 covers 15 residues. CDR3 coding DNA: TGCGCCAGCAGCCTGGCTCGAGCAACTAATGAAAAACTGTTGTTT. Translating it yields CASSLARATNEKLLF.

The V and J genes are TRBV6-2 or TRBV6-3 and TRBJ1-5; 9 bases fit TRBD1. V shed 5 bases, J shed 10 bases, and the junction held 12 bases outside the gene matches. CDR1 is MNHEY, CDR2 SVGEGT, per germline. This CDR3 is 15 amino acids long. The CDR3 DNA follows: TGTGCCAGCAGTCCCGGGACAGGGATCAATCTACCCCAGCATTTT. Translation gives CASSPGTGINLPQHF.

This rearrangement joins TRBV20-1 to TRBJ2-3, with D hard to call. This CDR3 region has 15 residues. The V end was cut by 1 base, the J end by 0 bases, with 11 bases between. CDR1 is DFQATT, CDR2 SNEGSKA, per germline (reference sequence). For the CDR3, the DNA is TGCAGTGCTAGAGGTTCGGGCAGTAGCACAGATACGCAGTATTTT. This codes for CSARGSGSSTDTQYF.

About this clonotype itself: The CDR3 does not close with the conserved phenylalanine or tryptophan, likely indicating a read error. This chain connects TRBV4-1 to TRBJ1-1; a weak D match, TRBD1 (6 bases). Germline V lookup: CDR1 MGHRA, CDR2 YSYEKL. This CDR3 has 16 amino acids. CDR3 bases: TGCGCCATCAGCCAAGATTGTTACAGGGCGAACACTGAAGCTTTCTTA. This gives the protein CAISQDCYRANTEAFL.

On this clonotype itself: Germline is not matched at one junction end, which may reflect a read error. The V gene is TRBV6-2 or TRBV6-3, the J gene TRBJ2-5; 8 positions match TRBD2. The germline V gene encodes CDR1 MNHEY and CDR2 SVGEGT. This CDR3 has 15 residues. In nucleotides, the CDR3 is TGTGCCAGCAGTCCTATGAGCGGGAGCCGTGAGACCCAGCACTTC. It yields the protein CASSPMSGSRETQHF.

The chain recombines TRBV29-1 with TRBJ2-1; 9 bases are a match to TRBD2. The CDR3 is 14 amino acids. Germline V lookup: CDR1 SQVTM, CDR2 ANQGSEA. CDR3 sequence reads: CNLVSAGGPYEQFF. The CDR3 nucleotides read TGCAACCTTGTTTCCGCGGGAGGGCCCTATGAGCAGTTCTTC.

This chain uses TRBV20-1 with TRBJ2-4; D call uncertain. Trimming stripped 1 base from V and 9 bases from J, with 13 bases between. The CDR3 runs to 13 residues. Germline V gene sequence: CDR1 DFQATT, CDR2 SNEGSKA (reference sequence). CDR3 in DNA: TGCAGTGCTAGAGTCTTATGCGGCAGCATTCAGTACTTC. This translates into CSARVLCGSIQYF.

This clonotype has only a few counts. Being one base from a much bigger clone, this may be a read error. The chain couples TRBV5-6 to TRBJ2-3; D remains ambiguous. The CDR3 has 14 residues. CDR1 SGHDT and CDR2 YYEEEE come from the germline V gene. The CDR3 coding sequence is TGTGCCAGCAACTTGAGTGGCAGAACAGATACGCAGTATTTT. It specifies CASNLSGRTDTQYF.

With respect to this clonotype: A single base separates this from a much larger clone, so it may be a read error. This chain connects TRBV7-2 to TRBJ2-7; D gene uncertain. The J call is in doubt because the DNA end fits TRBJ2-1 better. Germline V gene data show CDR1 as SGHTA and CDR2 as FQGNSA. The length of the CDR3 is 13 residues. CDR3 sequence (DNA): TGTGCCAGCAGCTCACAATACAAAGACGAGCAGTTCTTC. This sequence encodes CASSSQYKDEQFF.

Remarks on this clonotype: Possible read error: a much larger clone is one base away. Likely a read error: the CDR3 ends without its conserved phenylalanine or tryptophan. V gene TRBV6-4 combines with J gene TRBJ2-3, with TRBD2 matching 12 bases. This CDR3 is 16 amino acids long. The trim removed 0 bases at V and 3 bases at J, leaving 1 base unmatched. Germline V gives CDR1 MRHNA, CDR2 SNTAGT. The CDR3 protein is CASSDSGTSGTDTQYS. CDR3 in DNA: TGTGCCAGCAGTGACTCCGGGACTAGCGGGACAGATACGCAGTATTCT.

This clonotype is deemed medium-sized. The chain recombines TRBV29-1 with TRBJ2-1, with 7 bases aligning to TRBD1. There are 14 residues in the CDR3. V lost 5 bases to trimming and J lost 8 bases; unmatched junction nucleotides: 12. Germline assignment: CDR1 SQVTM and CDR2 ANQGSEA. The CDR3 loop is CSVRSAGTAYEQFF. As DNA, the CDR3 is TGCAGCGTTAGGAGCGCCGGGACAGCCTATGAGCAGTTCTTC.

Only one count was recorded for this clonotype. A junction boundary mismatches the germline segment, possibly from a read error. The chain employs TRBV10-3 and TRBJ2-6, with a possible D match to TRBD1 (5 bases). Germline CDR1 and CDR2: ENHRY and SYGVKD. The CDR3 totals 17 residues. As DNA, the CDR3 is TGTGCCATCAGCGTAACTTCTCAGACCTCTGGGGCCAACATCCTGACTTTC. Protein: CAISVTSQTSGANILTF.

Note on this clonotype: This CDR3 fails to terminate in the conserved phenylalanine or tryptophan, so it likely reflects a read error. The chain employs TRBV4-3 and TRBJ2-3; D perhaps matches TRBD1 (6 bases). Germline values: CDR1 LGHNA, CDR2 YSLEER. This CDR3 region has 14 residues. V was pared by 10 bases and J by 2 bases, with 16 bases between. The CDR3: CAISQGPFTDTQYL. The CDR3 DNA reads as TGCGCCATCAGTCAGGGGCCTTTCACAGATACGCAGTATTTG.

This rearrangement joins TRBV11-1 to TRBJ2-1; no clear D gene. CDR1 is SGHAT, CDR2 FQDESV, per germline (reference sequence). This CDR3 has 14 amino acids. Trimming stripped 1 base from V and 4 bases from J, with 8 bases between. The CDR3 is CASSLEPTYNEQFF. DNA for the CDR3: TGTGCCAGCAGCTTAGAACCTACTTACAATGAGCAGTTCTTC.

This rearrangement joins TRBV18 to TRBJ2-5; no firm D call. Germline values: CDR1 KGHSH, CDR2 LQKENI. The CDR3 spans 14 residues. Trimming removed 2 bases at V and 5 bases at J, with 12 bases between. CDR3 in amino acids: CASSPGAVEETQYF. CDR3 nucleotide sequence: TGTGCCAGCTCACCAGGTGCAGTTGAGGAGACCCAGTACTTC.

Turning to this clonotype: Mismatch with germline at one junction end may stem from a read error. This rearrangement joins TRBV4-2 to TRBJ2-5, with a weak D call TRBD2 (5 bases). CDR1 LGHNA and CDR2 YNFKEQ come from the germline V gene. This CDR3 spans 16 amino acids. CDR3 sequence reads: CTSSQLLVGNQEAQYF. DNA for the CDR3: TGTACCAGCAGCCAATTACTAGTGGGGAACCAAGAGGCCCAGTACTTC.